A selection of T cell receptor beta chains follows, all from one sample in a study of blood T cell repertoires in COVID-19. Using immunoSEQ multiplex PCR, the repertoire was profiled, and TCRdb retains in-frame clones only, with some absent. The table shows approximately 310,000 clones, with less than 85% occurring only once. Sequences were obtained from PBMCs or T cells enriched from blood (not recorded which). Receptor source: a woman aged 25 to 39 who had been exposed to COVID-19. The CDR3 runs from the conserved cysteine through the conserved F or W. The D gene is left open where the match is weak. Size values are once, few and many counts, or a class for expanded clones, and some rows have none.

>TRBV5-6|NA|TRBJ1-1|NA
CASSFLQGLNTEAFF
TGTGCCAGCAGCTTTCTTCAGGGATTGAACACTGAAGCTTTCTTT
>TRBV9|NA|TRBJ1-3|NA
CASSDPGLSGNTIYF
TGTGCCAGCAGCGACCCAGGACTCTCTGGAAACACCATATATTTT
>TRBV10-3|TRBD2|TRBJ2-2|NA
CAISRLAGDPTGELFF
TGTGCCATCAGCAGACTAGCGGGGGACCCCACCGGGGAGCTGTTTTTT
>TRBV6-2/TRBV6-3|TRBD1|TRBJ1-1|NA
CASSYRDRGPMNTEAFF
TGTGCCAGCAGTTATCGGGACAGGGGGCCTATGAACACTGAAGCTTTCTTT
>TRBV4-2|TRBD1|TRBJ1-5|NA
CASSPGGPDQPQHF
TGTGCCAGCAGCCCAGGGGGGCCGGATCAGCCCCAGCATTTT
>TRBV7-2|TRBD1|TRBJ2-1|NA
CASHPGQVYNEQFF
TGTGCCAGCCATCCAGGACAGGTATACAATGAGCAGTTCTTC
>TRBV27|TRBD2|TRBJ2-2|NA
CASSVGGVTGELFF
TGTGCCAGCAGTGTCGGGGGGGTCACCGGGGAGCTGTTTTTT
>TRBV7-9|TRBD1|TRBJ1-5|NA
CASTRSGTGGPRGNQPQHF
TGTGCCAGCACCCGGAGCGGGACAGGGGGGCCGCGTGGCAATCAGCCCCAGCATTTT
>TRBV30|NA|TRBJ1-6|few
CAWGPNSYNSPLHF
TGTGCCTGGGGTCCCAACTCCTATAATTCACCCCTCCACTTT
>TRBV19|NA|TRBJ2-7|NA
CASSPFWGTTSYEQYF
TGTGCCAGTAGTCCCTTTTGGGGGACAACCTCCTACGAGCAGTACTTC
>TRBV30|NA|TRBJ1-6|NA
CAWTAPAGHKNSPLHF
TGTGCCTGGACCGCGCCAGCAGGGCATAAGAATTCACCCCTCCACTTT
>TRBV4-3|TRBD2|TRBJ2-1|NA
CASSQGLAGGNEQFF
TGCGCCAGCAGCCAAGGATTAGCGGGGGGGAATGAGCAGTTCTTC
>TRBV5-1|TRBD2|TRBJ2-7|NA
CASSSSGASYEQYF
TGCGCCAGCAGCTCTAGCGGGGCGTCCTACGAGCAGTACTTC
>TRBV6-5|TRBD1|TRBJ1-1|NA
CASSYSVQGNTEAFF
TGTGCCAGCAGTTACTCGGTACAGGGGAATACTGAAGCTTTCTTT
>TRBV7-3|NA|TRBJ2-3|NA
CASSPEGVSDTQYF
TGTGCCAGCAGCCCAGAGGGCGTCTCAGATACGCAGTATTTT
>TRBV5-1|NA|TRBJ2-1|few
CASSFSRGGGNEQFF
TGCGCCAGCAGCTTTAGCAGGGGAGGGGGCAATGAGCAGTTCTTC
>TRBV18|TRBD1|TRBJ2-7|NA
CASSPGQPSDEQYF
TGTGCCAGCTCACCGGGACAGCCCTCCGACGAGCAGTACTTC
>TRBV7-2|NA|TRBJ2-7|NA
CASAFGGPYYEQYF
TGTGCCAGCGCATTTGGCGGCCCCTACTACGAGCAGTACTTC
>TRBV25-1|NA|TRBJ1-3|NA
CASSVTGNTIYF
TGTGCCAGCTCAGTAACCGGAAACACCATATATTTT
>TRBV4-2|NA|TRBJ1-1|NA
CASSQEGATEAFF
TGTGCCAGCAGCCAAGAGGGGGCCACTGAAGCTTTCTTT
>TRBV10-3|TRBD2|TRBJ2-2|NA
CAIKAGTSAPGELFF
TGTGCCATCAAGGCCGGGACTAGCGCCCCCGGGGAGCTGTTTTTT
>TRBV30|TRBD1|TRBJ2-7|NA
CAWRTGITYEQYF
TGTGCCTGGAGGACAGGGATAACCTACGAGCAGTACTTC
>TRBV11-2|NA|TRBJ1-2|once
CASSLSGNGYTF
TGTGCCAGCAGCTTATCCGGGAATGGCTACACCTTC
>TRBV9|NA|TRBJ2-1|NA
CASSVEGAGEQFF
TGTGCCAGCAGCGTAGAGGGAGCAGGTGAGCAGTTCTTC
>TRBV7-3|TRBD1|TRBJ1-5|NA
CASSLSINRGFCQPQHF
TGTGCCAGCAGCTTATCGATAAACAGGGGATTTTGTCAGCCCCAGCATTTT
>TRBV7-9|NA|TRBJ1-1|NA
CASSIGRIGDTEAFF
TGTGCCAGCAGCATCGGGAGAATTGGGGACACTGAAGCTTTCTTT
>TRBV5-4|NA|TRBJ2-1|NA
CASTLWGGRGEQFF
TGTGCCAGCACCCTATGGGGGGGGCGAGGTGAGCAGTTCTTC
>TRBV28|NA|TRBJ1-4|once
CASSPTATNEKLFF
TGTGCCAGCAGTCCGACAGCAACTAATGAAAAACTGTTTTTT
>TRBV11-2|TRBD1|TRBJ1-2|NA
CASSWDRGRNGYTF
TGTGCCAGCAGCTGGGACAGGGGGCGCAACGGCTACACCTTC
>TRBV9|NA|TRBJ2-5|once
CASIMERGETQYF
TGTGCCAGCATTATGGAGCGAGGGGAGACCCAGTACTTC
>TRBV4-2|TRBD1|TRBJ1-1|many
CASSLKDRGQTEAFF
TGTGCCAGCAGCCTCAAGGACAGGGGGCAAACTGAAGCTTTCTTT
>TRBV19|TRBD1|TRBJ2-5|NA
CASSVGTAQETQYF
TGTGCCAGTAGTGTGGGGACAGCTCAAGAGACCCAGTACTTC
>TRBV7-8|NA|TRBJ2-1|NA
CASSLVGGPLTNEQFF
TGTGCCAGCAGCTTAGTAGGGGGACCCCTAACGAATGAGCAGTTCTTC
>TRBV5-4|NA|TRBJ2-4|NA
CASSSTGLNIQYF
TGTGCCAGCAGCTCAACAGGGTTGAACATTCAGTACTTC
>TRBV19|TRBD1|TRBJ1-2|NA
CASSIGTGGRDGYTF
TGTGCCAGTAGTATCGGCACAGGGGGCCGAGATGGCTACACCTTC
>TRBV30|TRBD1|TRBJ1-3|NA
CAPTGGSGNTIYF
TGTGCCCCTACAGGGGGCTCTGGAAACACCATATATTTT
>TRBV28|TRBD1|TRBJ1-2|NA
CASSLTQGIYGYTF
TGTGCCAGCAGTTTAACACAGGGGATCTATGGCTACACCTTC
>TRBV10-3|NA|TRBJ1-3|NA
CAIPRREAGNTIYF
TGTGCCATCCCTAGGAGGGAGGCTGGAAACACCATATATTTT
>TRBV7-8|NA|TRBJ2-2|NA
CASSLVGDWGGELFF
TGTGCCAGCAGCTTAGTTGGGGACTGGGGCGGGGAGCTGTTTTTT
>TRBV9|TRBD1|TRBJ2-2|NA
CASSAPGTGSAGELFF
TGTGCCAGCAGTGCACCCGGGACAGGGTCGGCCGGGGAGCTGTTTTTT
>TRBV19|TRBD1|TRBJ2-2|NA
CASSSRDRGGNTGELFF
TGTGCCAGTAGTTCCCGGGACAGGGGAGGGAACACCGGGGAGCTGTTTTTT
>TRBV5-1|TRBD1|TRBJ1-2|NA
CASSLDRGGYGYTF
TGCGCCAGCAGCTTGGACAGGGGTGGCTATGGCTACACCTTC
>TRBV7-9|TRBD1|TRBJ1-2|NA
CASSLGQGYGYTF
TGTGCCAGCAGCCTGGGACAGGGATATGGCTACACCTTC
>TRBV7-2|NA|TRBJ1-6|NA
CASSFGRSSYNSPLHF
TGTGCCAGCAGCTTTGGTAGGAGCTCCTATAATTCACCCCTCCACTTT
>TRBV7-9|NA|TRBJ1-5|NA
CASSLLEQPQHF
TGTGCCAGCAGCTTATTAGAACAGCCCCAGCATTTT
>TRBV19|TRBD2|TRBJ2-3|NA
CASSIRAGGPSGTDTQYF
TGTGCCAGTAGTATTCGAGCGGGAGGGCCCTCAGGCACAGATACGCAGTATTTT
>TRBV2|NA|TRBJ2-2|NA
CASSDIGELFF
TGTGCCAGCAGTGACATCGGGGAGCTGTTTTTT
>TRBV5-6|NA|TRBJ1-3|NA
CASSSRAGNTIYF
TGTGCCAGCAGTTCCCGAGCCGGAAACACCATATATTTT
>TRBV28|TRBD2|TRBJ2-7|NA
CASSLAGGYEQYF
TGTGCCAGCAGTTTAGCGGGGGGTTACGAGCAGTACTTC
>TRBV4-3|NA|TRBJ2-3|NA
CASSSISRVFSTDTQYF
TGCGCCAGCAGCTCGATTTCCCGGGTTTTTAGCACAGATACGCAGTATTTT
>TRBV7-8|NA|TRBJ1-6|NA
CASSSNRFPTYNSPLHF
TGTGCCAGCAGCTCGAACAGGTTCCCTACCTATAATTCACCCCTCCACTTT
>TRBV28|NA|TRBJ1-1|NA
CATGYLTEAFF
TGTGCCACAGGGTATCTCACTGAAGCTTTCTTT
>TRBV7-9|TRBD1|TRBJ2-3|NA
CASSSAMTGNTDTQYF
TGTGCCAGCAGCTCGGCTATGACAGGGAACACAGATACGCAGTATTTT
>TRBV7-3|NA|TRBJ2-3|NA
CASSFFPGTDTQYF
TGTGCCAGCAGCTTCTTCCCGGGGACAGATACGCAGTATTTT
>TRBV5-8|NA|TRBJ1-6|NA
CASKAGGGVNSPLHF
TGTGCCAGCAAAGCTGGTGGGGGGGTTAATTCACCCCTCCACTTT